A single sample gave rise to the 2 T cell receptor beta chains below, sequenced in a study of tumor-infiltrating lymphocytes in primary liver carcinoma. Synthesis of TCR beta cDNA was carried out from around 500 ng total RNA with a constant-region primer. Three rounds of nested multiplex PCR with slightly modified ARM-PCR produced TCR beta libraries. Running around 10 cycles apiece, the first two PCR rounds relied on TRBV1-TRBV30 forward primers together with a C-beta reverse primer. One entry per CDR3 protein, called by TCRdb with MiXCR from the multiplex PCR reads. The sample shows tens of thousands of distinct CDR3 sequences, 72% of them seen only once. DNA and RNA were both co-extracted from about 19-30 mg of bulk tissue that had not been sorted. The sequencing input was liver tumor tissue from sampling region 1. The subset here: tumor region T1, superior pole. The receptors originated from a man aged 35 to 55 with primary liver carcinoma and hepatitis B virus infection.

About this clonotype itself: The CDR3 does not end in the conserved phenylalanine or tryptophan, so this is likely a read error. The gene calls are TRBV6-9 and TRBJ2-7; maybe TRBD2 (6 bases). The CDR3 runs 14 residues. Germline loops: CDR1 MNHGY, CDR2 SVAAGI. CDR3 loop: CASNYSGRDYEQYL. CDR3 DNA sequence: TGTGCCAGCAATTATTCGGGGCGGGACTACGAGCAGTACTTG.

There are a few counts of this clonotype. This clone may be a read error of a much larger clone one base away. Here the CDR3 DNA reads TGCGCCGGCAGCAAAGAACCACCTCTTAGTGGTACAGATACGCAGTATTTT. Amino acids: CAGSKEPPLSGTDTQYF. V and J are TRBV5-1 and TRBJ2-3; D remains ambiguous. The CDR3 is made up of 17 amino acids. Germline V gene data show CDR1 as SGHRS and CDR2 as YFSETQ.